The 9 T cell receptor beta chains reported below all come from one sample, sequenced in a study of blood T cell repertoires in COVID-19 (dated by TCRdb to 2018 to 2020). Library construction relied on the immunoSEQ multiplex PCR assay. TCRdb mirrors the immuneACCESS table, restricted to in-frame sequences. Some clones are absent from its copies; in checked studies, under half trace to an unresolved V gene, and the reason for the others is unknown. This sample gives over 300,000 clones in total; roughly 82% of them show up just once. The ten most abundant clones make up around 1.5% of the sample. Sequencing was carried out using peripheral blood. These receptors were obtained from a woman aged 45-65 years with acute or convalescent COVID-19.

The rearrangement links TRBV3-1 (or the pseudogene TRBV3-2) to TRBJ1-1; possibly TRBD1 for D (5 bases). V was pared by 1 base and J by 8 bases, with 5 bases between. From germline, CDR1 is LGHDT and CDR2 YNNKEL (reference sequence). This CDR3 region has 11 residues. CDR3 amino acids: CASSQGQEAFF. DNA for the CDR3: TGTGCCAGCAGCCAAGGACAGGAAGCTTTCTTT.

The chain couples TRBV5-4 to TRBJ2-1, with D tentatively TRBD1 (6 bases). This CDR3 has 12 amino acids. V was pared by 4 bases and J by 7 bases, with 9 bases between. Germline V gene sequence: CDR1 SGHNT, CDR2 YYREEE (reference sequence). In nucleotides, the CDR3 is TGTGCCAGCAGCACCCAGGGGAATGAGCAGTTCTTC. Its protein product is CASSTQGNEQFF.

The V gene is TRBV19, the J gene TRBJ2-3; D not certain. V was pared by 7 bases and J by 5 bases, with 13 bases between. CDR1 LNHDA and CDR2 SQIVND come from the germline V gene (reference sequence). This CDR3 has 13 amino acids. For the CDR3, the DNA is TGTGCCAGTAACCCCCGACGCGGAGATACGCAGTATTTT. As protein: CASNPRRGDTQYF.

The genes are TRBV7-3 and TRBJ1-1; D gene uncertain. Germline CDR1 is SGHTA and CDR2 is FQGTGA. The V gene lost 7 bases and the J gene lost 2 bases, with 14 bases spanning the gap. The CDR3 has 14 residues. In DNA, the CDR3 is TGTGCCAGCACCTGGGGTGAGGGAAACACTGAAGCTTTCTTT. Translated, it gives CASTWGEGNTEAFF.

CDR3 residues: CASSISSRISGHGDEKLFF. The DNA for the CDR3 is TGTGCCAGTAGTATTTCGAGTAGGATCTCGGGACATGGAGATGAAAAACTGTTTTTT. The rearrangement joins TRBV19 to TRBJ1-4; possible D gene TRBD1, 6 bases. In germline, CDR1 is LNHDA, CDR2 SQIVND (reference sequence). V was clipped by 3 bases and J by 6 bases, with 26 bases between them. The CDR3 covers 19 residues.

The chain employs TRBV29-1 and TRBJ2-7, with TRBD1 identical over 9 bases. The V segment lost 1 base and the J segment 4 bases; nucleotides outside the gene matches: 5. Germline CDR1 reads SQVTM; CDR2 reads ANQGSEA. This CDR3 is built from 14 residues. As DNA, the CDR3 is TGCAGCGTTGAAGGACAGGGGGTAGGGTACGAGCAGTACTTC. Its protein product is CSVEGQGVGYEQYF.

The chain is built from TRBV24-1 and TRBJ2-5, with 7 bases fitting TRBD1. Germline loops: CDR1 KGHDR, CDR2 SFDVKD. The J segment lost 4 bases and the V segment lost 4 bases, leaving 14 bases of the junction unmatched. The CDR3 consists of 17 residues. CDR3 region: CATSEAKTGKIGETQYF. CDR3 nucleotides: TGTGCCACCAGTGAGGCAAAGACAGGGAAGATCGGAGAGACCCAGTACTTC.

Worth noting for this clone: A junction boundary mismatches the germline segment, possibly from a read error. The rearrangement links TRBV5-1 to TRBJ2-5; 7 bases match TRBD1. The germline CDR1 and CDR2 sequences are SGHRS and YFSETQ. The CDR3 contains 14 residues. The CDR3 bases are TGCGCCAGCAGCAACGGACAGGTCCAAGGGACCCAGTACTTC. Its translation: CASSNGQVQGTQYF.

The V call is TRBV9, the J call TRBJ1-2; no clear D gene. This CDR3 has 16 amino acids. V lost 0 bases and J 7 bases, leaving 19 bases between the germline ends. Germline V lookup: CDR1 SGDLS, CDR2 YYNGEE. CDR3 loop: CASSVAPIGPEGGYTF. CDR3 in DNA: TGTGCCAGCAGCGTAGCCCCGATCGGACCAGAGGGTGGCTACACCTTC.